Described below is a single T cell receptor beta chain sequence and its context. As yet, its antigen is unknown. Data came from immunoSEQ multiplex PCR; TCRdb stores just in-frame clones and leaves some out. The sample includes 87,000 or so clones, approximately 77% of them seen just once. The data originate from a study of Ad26.COV2.S vaccination and SARS-CoV-2 variants. Study findings and constraints: Spike-specific TCR breadth was greater in vaccine than placebo recipients. The analyses of TCR breadth and depth may have understated the size of total T cell responses. The study found similar non-spike TCR breadth in vaccine and placebo recipients.

The receptor was derived from a human donor who had recovered from COVID-19. This specimen was peripheral blood, taken after recovery from COVID-19.

The CDR3 loop is CASSLDRGHSEAFF. In DNA form, the CDR3 reads TGTGCCAGCAGCCTTGACAGGGGGCACTCTGAAGCTTTCTTT. The rearrangement joins TRBV6-5 to TRBJ1-1; 10 positions match TRBD1. V gave up 6 bases and J gave up 6 bases; unmatched junction bases: 7. Germline V gene sequence: CDR1 MNHEY, CDR2 SVGAGI. The length of the CDR3 is 14 residues.